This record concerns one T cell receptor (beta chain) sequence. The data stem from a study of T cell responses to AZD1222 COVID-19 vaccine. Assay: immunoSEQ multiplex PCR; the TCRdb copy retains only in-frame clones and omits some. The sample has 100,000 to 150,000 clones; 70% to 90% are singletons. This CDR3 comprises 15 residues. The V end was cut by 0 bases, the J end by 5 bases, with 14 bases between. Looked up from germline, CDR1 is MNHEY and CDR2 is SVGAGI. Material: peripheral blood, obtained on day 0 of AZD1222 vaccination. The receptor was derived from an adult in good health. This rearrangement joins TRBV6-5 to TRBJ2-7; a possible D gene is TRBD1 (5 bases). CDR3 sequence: CASSYSRQGSNEQYF. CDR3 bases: TGTGCCAGCAGTTACTCGCGGCAGGGCAGCAACGAGCAGTACTTC.